The present TCR beta chain was sequenced within a study of cytomegalovirus exposure and HLA in healthy donors. The germline V gene has CDR1 SGHAT and CDR2 FQNNGV. The CDR3 sequence is 16 residues long. J was trimmed by 5 bases and V by 0 bases; bases with no gene match: 6. This clone appeared a few times. Primers: 60 Vbeta forward and 13 Jbeta reverse. Generated by immunoSEQ multiplex PCR, the TCRdb table keeps only in-frame clones and is missing some. The sample holds around 96,000 clones, 64% seen once. This sequence was found in a man in his 60s in good health and CMV-seronegative. The sequenced sample consisted of PBMCs. The genes are TRBV11-2 and TRBJ2-2; 7 bases map to TRBD1. The CDR3 spells CASSLDRDRDTGELFF. The CDR3 DNA sequence: TGTGCCAGCAGCTTAGATCGGGACAGAGATACCGGGGAGCTGTTTTTT.